This passage covers 25 T cell receptor beta chains from one sample sequenced in a study of blood T cells in healthy people across ages. Primers used in a second PCR of about 7 to 12 cycles were a sample-barcoded 5' primer and a J-beta primer mix. TCRdb reanalysed the 5' RACE reads using MiXCR and keeps one entry per CDR3 protein. Among under 1,000,000 distinct CDR3 sequences listed, roughly 46% were seen once. The source material was blood. The source is a man older than 75 in good health.

This clonotype showed up just a few times. V is TRBV20-1 and J is TRBJ2-1; 8 nucleotides align to TRBD2. Germline CDR1 DFQATT, CDR2 SNEGSKA (reference sequence). The junction had 7 bases not matched to a gene; V was cut back by 1 base and J by 8 bases. The CDR3 consists of 14 residues. In DNA, the CDR3 is TGCAGTGCTAGAGTTTCAAGCGGGAGCGATGAGCAGTTCTTC. Protein product: CSARVSSGSDEQFF.

This clonotype was detected only once. The chain is built from TRBV29-1 and TRBJ2-3, with D perhaps matching TRBD2 (6 bases). The ends were cut back, 4 bases at V and 5 bases at J, with 16 bases in the middle. The CDR3 consists of 14 residues. Germline V gives CDR1 SQVTM, CDR2 ANQGSEA. The DNA for the CDR3 is TGCAGCGTTGTCCTTCTGGGGGGAATAGATACGCAGTATTTT. It encodes CSVVLLGGIDTQYF.

A single count supports this clonotype. The chain recombines TRBV4-3 with TRBJ2-6; D perhaps matches TRBD1 (6 bases). Between the trimmed V and J ends, which lost 1 base and 6 bases, there was a span of 10 bases. Per the germline V gene, CDR1 is LGHNA and CDR2 is YSLEER. The CDR3 is 15 residues long. The CDR3 reads CASSQAGVEANVLTF. The DNA for the CDR3 is TGCGCCAGCAGCCAAGCAGGGGTCGAGGCCAACGTCCTGACTTTC.

This clonotype showed up many times. The rearrangement joins TRBV20-1 to TRBJ2-7; D is possibly TRBD1 or TRBD2 (5 bases each). From germline, CDR1 is DFQATT and CDR2 SNEGSKA (reference sequence). The CDR3 sequence is 14 residues long. The ends were cut back, 6 bases at V and 3 bases at J, with 18 bases in the middle. The CDR3, as DNA: TGCAGTGCGAACGGATACGGGACCGACTACGAGCAGTACTTC. Translating it yields CSANGYGTDYEQYF.

This sequence joins TRBV6-6 and TRBJ2-5; possible D gene TRBD1, 6 bases. The CDR3 length is 16 residues. The V gene's germline CDR1 is MNHNY and CDR2 SVGAGI (reference sequence). V gave up 0 bases and J gave up 3 bases, with 14 bases separating them. For the CDR3, the DNA is TGTGCCAGCAGTTACTCCGACAGGAGAGACAAAGAGACCCAGTACTTC. Amino acids: CASSYSDRRDKETQYF.

This clonotype was picked up a small number of times. The genes are TRBV10-3 and TRBJ2-7; D is ambiguous. The CDR3 has 15 residues. V shed 8 bases and J shed 5 bases, with 22 bases lying between them. Germline CDR1 ENHRY, CDR2 SYGVKD. The chain's CDR3 is CAISPGVGLRHEQYF. In DNA form, the CDR3 reads TGTGCCATCTCGCCCGGTGTGGGCCTCCGGCACGAGCAGTACTTC.

In its sample, this clonotype was seen a few times. This sequence joins TRBV7-2 and TRBJ1-1; D is ambiguous. This CDR3 comprises 15 residues. V shed 2 bases and J shed 1 base, with 11 bases lying between them. CDR1 and CDR2 from the germline V gene are SGHTA and FQGNSA. DNA for the CDR3: TGTGCCAGCAGCTTATCTGGACGGGAGAACACTGAAGCTTTCTTT. Encoded protein: CASSLSGRENTEAFF.

In regard to this clonotype: This may come from a read error, since a much larger clone is one base off. The chain joins TRBV6-6 to TRBJ1-1; D is uncertain. This CDR3 comprises 11 residues. Germline V gene data show CDR1 as MNHNY and CDR2 as SVGAGI (reference sequence). In DNA, the CDR3 is TGTTCCAGCAGTTACGGTCAGGAAGCTTTCTTT. It specifies CSSSYGQEAFF.

This clonotype appeared a few times. The rearrangement uses TRBV7-9 and TRBJ2-3; TRBD2 matches at 15 bases. There are 19 residues in the CDR3. V trimming: 0 bases; J trimming: 6 bases; junction bases outside the gene matches: 10. CDR1 SEHNR and CDR2 FQNEAQ come from the germline V gene (reference sequence). The CDR3 DNA reads as TGTGCCAGCAGCTTAGCCCCCCCTAGGACTAGCGGGAGGGACGATACGCAGTATTTT. This translates into CASSLAPPRTSGRDDTQYF.

The gene calls are TRBV19 and TRBJ2-1; 7 nucleotides align to TRBD2. The J segment lost 5 bases and the V segment lost 3 bases, leaving 10 bases of the junction unmatched. The germline CDR1 and CDR2 sequences are LNHDA and SQIVND (reference sequence). The CDR3 runs 16 residues. The CDR3 DNA is TGTGCCAGTAGTATCTGGGTGCTAGCGGACCACAATGAGCAGTTCTTC. This encodes CASSIWVLADHNEQFF.

This clonotype was seen a handful of times. This chain connects TRBV7-2 to TRBJ1-2; 8 positions match TRBD1. The CDR3 is 15 residues long. In germline, CDR1 is SGHTA, CDR2 FQGNSA. J lost 3 bases, V lost 5 bases, and 8 bases had no gene match. DNA of the CDR3: TGTGCCAGCAGCCAGGGACAGGCGTCTTACTATGGCTACACCTTC. Encoded protein: CASSQGQASYYGYTF.

This chain uses TRBV5-4 with TRBJ2-5; 7 nucleotides agree with TRBD1. The germline CDR1 and CDR2 sequences are SGHNT and YYREEE (reference sequence). The CDR3 has 13 residues. Losses at the gene ends were 0 bases for V and 11 bases for J; bases not matched to a gene: 7. The CDR3 region has the DNA TGTGCCAGCAGCTTGGCGCAGGGGGATGAGCAGTACTTC. Its protein product is CASSLAQGDEQYF.

The V and J genes are TRBV5-1 and TRBJ2-1, with no clear D. Trimming left V 1 base short and J 8 bases short, with 16 bases between. Germline CDR1 is SGHRS and CDR2 is YFSETQ. This CDR3 has 15 residues. CDR3 DNA: TGCGCCAGCAGCTTGAGGACCTCCCCGGCATATGAGCAGTTCTTC. Translation gives CASSLRTSPAYEQFF.

The chain combines TRBV5-6 with TRBJ2-1, with D perhaps matching TRBD1 (5 bases). Near its end, the DNA agrees better with TRBJ2-7, so the J call may be wrong. The CDR3 sequence is 15 residues long. Germline V lookup: CDR1 SGHDT, CDR2 YYEEEE. CDR3 nucleotide sequence: TGTGCCAGCAGTGGGGTGGGCAGGGTTTACAATGAGCAGTACTTC. Translated, it gives CASSGVGRVYNEQYF.

This clonotype was observed at least ten times. The chain joins TRBV10-3 to TRBJ2-4, with D unclear. Germline lookup yields CDR1 ENHRY and CDR2 SYGVKD. V lost 3 bases and J 8 bases, leaving 11 bases between the germline ends. This CDR3 spans 13 amino acids. DNA for the CDR3: TGTGCCATCAGTGACCCGACTCGGGACATTCAGTACTTC. This sequence encodes CAISDPTRDIQYF.

This clonotype turned up a few times. The V and J genes are TRBV12-3 or TRBV12-4 and TRBJ2-2; D is ambiguous. There are 14 residues in the CDR3. V lost 5 bases, J lost 1 base, and 8 bases lay in between. The CDR3 nucleotides read TGTGCCAGCAGTGCCGTTTTGAACACCGGGGAGCTGTTTTTT. Protein sequence: CASSAVLNTGELFF.

This clonotype was counted many times. The V gene is TRBV14, the J gene TRBJ2-5; D not certain. V lost 4 bases and J lost 4, with 16 bases in between. CDR1 and CDR2 (germline): SGHDN, FVKESK. CDR3 length: 15 residues. The CDR3 DNA reads as TGTGCCAGCAGCCGCCCCGGTGGGCTACGAGAGACCCAGTACTTC. This gives the protein CASSRPGGLRETQYF.

This clonotype was counted only a few times. The V call is TRBV27, the J call TRBJ2-7; 7 nucleotides match TRBD1. Germline lookup yields CDR1 MNHEY and CDR2 SMNVEV (reference sequence). CDR3 size: 14 residues. Trimming removed 6 bases from V and 2 bases from J; junction bases left unmatched: 7. CDR3 region: CASSIGRGTYEQYF. CDR3 sequence (DNA): TGTGCCAGCAGCATTGGCAGGGGGACCTACGAGCAGTACTTC.

Worth noting for this clonotype: This clone may be a read error of a much larger clone one base away. V usage is TRBV7-2 and J usage is TRBJ2-7; D ambiguous. This CDR3 is built from 13 residues. The V gene's germline CDR1 is SGHTA and CDR2 FQGNSA. The CDR3 region is CASSLERTYERYF. CDR3 coding DNA: TGTGCCAGCAGCTTAGAACGGACCTACGAGCGGTACTTC.

The chain uses TRBV30 and TRBJ1-2; D gene ambiguous. With 0 bases removed from V and 0 bases from J, the gap between germline ends came to 11 bases. CDR1 GTSNPN and CDR2 SVGIG come from the germline V gene (reference sequence). The CDR3 covers 15 residues. CDR3 nucleotide sequence: TGTGCCTGGAGTGTCCGCGATTTTACTAACTATGGCTACACCTTC. Its protein is CAWSVRDFTNYGYTF.

J is TRBJ2-5 and V is TRBV29-1; D is perhaps TRBD2 (6 bases). Germline CDR1 SQVTM, CDR2 ANQGSEA. The V and J ends lost 4 bases and 11 bases respectively, with 14 bases between them. CDR3 length: 11 residues. The CDR3 loop reads CSVGAPGEQYF. In nucleotides, the CDR3 is TGCAGCGTTGGTGCCCCGGGGGAGCAGTACTTC.

V and J are TRBV7-9 and TRBJ1-1, with D possibly matching TRBD1 (5 bases). CDR1 and CDR2 from the germline V gene are SEHNR and FQNEAQ (reference sequence). Between the trimmed V and J ends, which lost 7 bases and 7 bases, there was a span of 16 bases. The CDR3 extends over 13 amino acids. The CDR3 region is CASIPRAGHEAFF. For the CDR3, the DNA is TGTGCCAGCATCCCCCGGGCGGGGCATGAAGCTTTCTTT.

This clonotype was counted between two and nine times. V is TRBV5-1 and J is TRBJ1-2; 12 bases are shared with TRBD1. This CDR3 contains 14 residues. CDR1 and CDR2 (germline): SGHRS, YFSETQ. V shed 4 bases, J shed 8 bases, and the junction held 6 bases outside the gene matches. The CDR3 protein is CASSAGQGAWGYTF. As DNA, the CDR3 is TGCGCCAGCAGCGCGGGACAGGGGGCATGGGGCTACACCTTC. Looking up the rest from reference TRBV5-1 and TRBJ1-2 gives the full variable domain: KAGVTQTPRYLIKTRGQQVTLSCSPISGHRSVSWYQQTPGQGLQFLFEYFSETQRNKGNFPGRFSGRQFSNSRSEMNVSTLELGDSALYLCASSAGQGAWGYTFGSGTRLTVV.

The V gene is TRBV4-1, the J gene TRBJ2-1; D is possibly TRBD2 (5 bases). V lost 6 bases, J lost 8 bases, and 14 bases lay in between. This CDR3 spans 13 amino acids. From germline, CDR1 is MGHRA and CDR2 YSYEKL. The CDR3 DNA is TGCGCCAGCAGGAGCGCTAGAGCGGATGAGCAGTTCTTC. Protein: CASRSARADEQFF.

The V call is TRBV3-1, the J call TRBJ2-1; TRBD2 matches 7 bases. The CDR3 totals 15 residues. Germline CDR1 LGHDT, CDR2 YNNKEL (reference sequence). V dropped 0 bases and J dropped 12; count of bases not matched to a gene: 11. CDR3 in amino acids: CASSQDASGADGQFF. The CDR3 bases are TGTGCCAGCAGCCAAGATGCCAGCGGGGCGGACGGGCAGTTCTTC.